These 20 T cell receptor beta chains share one sample of origin, sequenced in a study of graft-versus-host responses after intestinal transplantation (dated by TCRdb to about 2021). No antigen has been assigned to these receptors. Reading the label with the study, this specimen's time point is: cells obtained before transplantation from donor or recipient. Receptor libraries were prepared by the immunoSEQ multiplex PCR assay. What TCRdb holds here is the immuneACCESS table cut down to in-frame rearrangements. Part of the clones is not present; checked against another copy, under half of the missing clones reflect an unresolved V gene, and the others are unexplained. Here the sample has 100,000 to 120,000 clones; around 93% occur a single time. The biggest ten clones account for 0.4% to 0.55% of the sample. Sequencing used unstimulated CD8+ T cells sorted from spleen or lymph node cells, obtained before intestinal transplant. Receptors originate from a human donor who received an intestinal transplant.

This clone was found once. This chain connects TRBV28 to TRBJ2-4; D might be TRBD2 (6 bases). This CDR3 contains 16 residues. Per germline, CDR1 MDHEN and CDR2 SYDVKM. The V and J ends lost 6 bases and 3 bases respectively, with 18 bases between them. The CDR3 sequence: CASSLRRGPSKNIQYF. CDR3 coding DNA: TGTGCCAGCAGCCTCAGGAGGGGTCCTAGCAAAAACATTCAGTACTTC.

This clone was seen a single time. This rearrangement joins TRBV5-4 to TRBJ2-1; D not resolved. This CDR3 has 12 amino acids. Germline CDR1 reads SGHNT; CDR2 reads YYREEE (reference sequence). Trimming shortened V by 5 bases and J by 9 bases, and 12 bases separated the two germline ends. CDR3 protein: CASRVAGSEQFF. The CDR3 DNA is TGTGCCAGCAGGGTGGCTGGGTCTGAGCAGTTCTTC.

The genes are TRBV5-6 and TRBJ2-7; 10 bases are shared with TRBD2. Germline-derived CDR1 and CDR2 are SGHDT and YYEEEE. V lost 4 bases to trimming and J lost 2 bases; unmatched junction nucleotides: 3. The CDR3 extends over 14 amino acids. In DNA, the CDR3 is TGTGCCAGCAGCCAGGGACTAGCGACCTACGAGCAGTACTTC. Translated: CASSQGLATYEQYF.

This clone occurred once. This rearrangement joins TRBV29-1 to TRBJ2-3; 11 nucleotides align to TRBD1. The CDR3 has 14 amino acids. The germline V gene encodes CDR1 SQVTM and CDR2 ANQGSEA. The junction had 4 bases not matched to a gene; V was cut back by 3 bases and J by 5 bases. The CDR3 sequence is CSVEMGTGGDTQYF. The CDR3 nucleotides are TGCAGCGTTGAGATGGGGACAGGGGGAGATACGCAGTATTTT.

The genes are TRBV27 and TRBJ2-2, with TRBD2 identical over 16 bases. The CDR3 is 19 amino acids. V gave up 4 bases and J gave up 6 bases; unmatched junction bases: 11. Germline V gene lookup returns CDR1 MNHEY and CDR2 SMNVEV (reference sequence). CDR3 amino acids: CASSSKFPGLAGGPGELFF. Written as DNA, the CDR3 is TGTGCCAGCAGTTCGAAATTTCCGGGACTAGCGGGAGGGCCCGGGGAGCTGTTTTTT.

The chain links TRBV5-1 to TRBJ1-2; TRBD1 matches at 9 bases. With 3 bases clipped from V and 4 bases from J, the junction kept 4 bases outside the gene matches. The CDR3 totals 14 residues. Germline V gene data show CDR1 as SGHRS and CDR2 as YFSETQ. The CDR3 nucleotides are TGCGCCAGCAGCTGGACAGGGGAGACCTATGGCTACACCTTC. Translation gives CASSWTGETYGYTF.

This chain uses TRBV29-1 with TRBJ2-2; D may match TRBD1 or TRBD2 (6 bases each). V was cut by 4 bases and J by 6 bases, with 21 bases left in between. The CDR3 spans 16 residues. Germline V gene lookup returns CDR1 SQVTM and CDR2 ANQGSEA. The CDR3 nucleotides are TGCAGCGTTGGGGGAAGGGGGGAGACGTCCGCCGGGGAGCTGTTTTTT. It is translated as CSVGGRGETSAGELFF.

V usage is TRBV11-3 and J usage is TRBJ2-7; D might be TRBD2 (6 bases). This CDR3 contains 16 residues. Germline lookup yields CDR1 SGHNT and CDR2 YENEEA. With 1 base removed from V and 5 bases from J, the gap between germline ends came to 18 bases. The CDR3 sequence: CASSLGGRRGSHEQYF. DNA for the CDR3: TGTGCCAGCAGCTTAGGAGGTAGGCGGGGTTCTCACGAGCAGTACTTC.

CDR3 sequence (DNA): TGTGCCAGCATAGGGCCCTACAATGAGCAGTTCTTC. It encodes CASIGPYNEQFF. The rearrangement uses TRBV28 and TRBJ2-1; no definite D call. The V gene lost 7 bases and the J gene lost 2 bases, with 6 bases spanning the gap. The CDR3 loop spans 12 amino acids. Per germline, CDR1 MDHEN and CDR2 SYDVKM. The full variable domain, completed using reference TRBV28 and TRBJ2-1, is DVKVTQSSRYLVKRTGEKVFLECVQDMDHENMFWYRQDPGLGLRLIYFSYDVKMKEKGDIPEGYSVSREKKERFSLILESASTNQTSMYLCASIGPYNEQFFGPGTRLTVL.

This sequence joins TRBV7-8 and TRBJ2-7; D unclear. The germline V gene encodes CDR1 SGHVS and CDR2 FQNEAQ. The germline V and J ends were trimmed by 4 bases and 5 bases, with 15 bases remaining between them. The CDR3 runs to 14 residues. The DNA for the CDR3 is TGTGCCAGCAGCTCACCCTACGACGGTGACGAGCAGTACTTC. It is translated as CASSSPYDGDEQYF.

The chain couples TRBV2 to TRBJ1-5; TRBD1 is a possible D gene (5 bases). Per the germline V gene, CDR1 is SNHLY and CDR2 is FYNNEI. Trimming pared 5 bases from V and 7 bases from J, leaving 18 bases between. The CDR3 is made up of 15 amino acids. The CDR3 spells CASSPYRGGGQPQHF. CDR3 nucleotides: TGTGCCAGCAGTCCCTACCGTGGGGGGGGGCAGCCCCAGCATTTT.

This clone was observed once. The rearrangement links TRBV14 to TRBJ1-1; TRBD1 matches 9 bases. V lost 6 bases to trimming and J lost 5 bases; unmatched junction nucleotides: 7. The CDR3 has 14 amino acids. CDR1 is SGHDN, CDR2 FVKESK, per germline. The CDR3 region is CASSLRTGVTEAFF. The CDR3 bases are TGTGCCAGCAGTCTCAGGACAGGGGTGACTGAAGCTTTCTTT.

The chain links TRBV20-1 to TRBJ2-7, with D uncertain. Germline CDR1 is DFQATT and CDR2 is SNEGSKA (reference sequence). The CDR3 has 11 amino acids. The ends were cut back, 2 bases at V and 2 bases at J, with 4 bases in the middle. CDR3 nucleotides: TGCAGTGCTAGACTAACCTACGAGCAGTACTTC. Encoded protein: CSARLTYEQYF.

This chain uses TRBV9 with TRBJ2-5, with 8 nucleotides matching TRBD2. This CDR3 is built from 16 residues. Germline V gene sequence: CDR1 SGDLS, CDR2 YYNGEE. Unmatched junction bases numbered 6, after V lost 0 bases and J lost 2 bases. As DNA, the CDR3 is TGTGCCAGCAGCGTAGGAACTAGCGGACTACAAGAGACCCAGTACTTC. Its protein product is CASSVGTSGLQETQYF.

Only a few counts were recorded for this clone. The chain employs TRBV7-9 and TRBJ2-7; 12 bases line up with TRBD2. The CDR3 is 15 residues long. V lost 4 bases to trimming and J lost 0 bases; unmatched junction nucleotides: 1. Germline-derived CDR1 and CDR2 are SEHNR and FQNEAQ (reference sequence). The CDR3 coding sequence is TGTGCCAGCAGCTCGACTAGCGGGAGCTCCTACGAGCAGTACTTC. The encoded protein is CASSSTSGSSYEQYF.

V usage is TRBV28 and J usage is TRBJ2-3; D is unresolved. V was shortened by 5 bases and J by 5 bases, with 8 bases between the two germline ends. Germline CDR1 reads MDHEN; CDR2 reads SYDVKM. CDR3 length: 12 amino acids. CDR3 sequence: CASSLSRDTQYF. The CDR3 nucleotides read TGTGCCAGCAGTCTATCCCGAGATACGCAGTATTTT.

This chain joins TRBV14 and TRBJ2-1; no reliable D call. V shed 0 bases and J shed 3 bases, with 6 bases lying between them. This CDR3 has 14 amino acids. From germline, CDR1 is SGHDN and CDR2 FVKESK. CDR3 nucleotides: TGTGCCAGCAGCCAAGATCTTGGCTACAATGAGCAGTTCTTC. Protein sequence: CASSQDLGYNEQFF.

This chain links TRBV28 with TRBJ2-7; D unclear. The CDR3 has 10 residues. The V end lost 3 bases, the J end lost 5 bases, and 2 bases lay between the germline ends. Germline V lookup: CDR1 MDHEN, CDR2 SYDVKM. CDR3 in DNA: TGTGCCAGCAGTTTTAACGAGCAGTACTTC. This sequence encodes CASSFNEQYF.

The rearrangement uses TRBV13 and TRBJ1-5; no reliable D call. The CDR3 contains 13 residues. Trimming removed 0 bases from V and 9 bases from J, with 9 bases in between. The germline CDR1 and CDR2 sequences are PRHDT and FYEKMQ (reference sequence). In DNA, the CDR3 is TGTGCCAGCAGCTTAGGTCAAAGACGGCCCCAGCATTTT. Translating it yields CASSLGQRRPQHF.

The chain carries TRBV28 and TRBJ1-2; unclear D gene. CDR3 length: 14 residues. The ends were cut back, 3 bases at V and 1 base at J, with 9 bases in the middle. From germline, CDR1 is MDHEN and CDR2 SYDVKM. The CDR3 nucleotides are TGTGCCAGCAGTTTTTTGTCACTTAACTATGGCTACACCTTC. Amino acid sequence: CASSFLSLNYGYTF.